This record looks at one T cell receptor beta chain sequence and its context. This record comes from a study of technical replicates of blood from several donors. The germline CDR1 and CDR2 sequences are SGHVS and FNYEAQ. This CDR3 spans 15 amino acids. The ends lost 4 bases at V and 3 bases at J; junction bases unmatched: 9. The assay was immunoSEQ multiplex PCR, and TCRdb's table has in-frame clones only and misses some. This table holds around 79,000 clones, more than 85% found once. The chain joins TRBV7-6 to TRBJ2-7; 7 bases map to TRBD1. This clonotype was obtained from a human donor in good health. The sequencing sample was made of T cells isolated from PBMCs. CDR3 loop: CASSSGPGTDYEQYF. The CDR3 DNA sequence: TGTGCCAGCAGCTCAGGACCCGGGACAGACTACGAGCAGTACTTC. Filled out from reference TRBV7-6 and TRBJ2-7, the complete variable domain reads GAGVSQSPRYKVTKRGQDVALRCDPISGHVSLYWYRQALGQGPEFLTYFNYEAQQDKSGLPNDRFSAERPEGSISTLTIQRTEQRDSAMYRCASSSGPGTDYEQYFGPGTRLTVT.